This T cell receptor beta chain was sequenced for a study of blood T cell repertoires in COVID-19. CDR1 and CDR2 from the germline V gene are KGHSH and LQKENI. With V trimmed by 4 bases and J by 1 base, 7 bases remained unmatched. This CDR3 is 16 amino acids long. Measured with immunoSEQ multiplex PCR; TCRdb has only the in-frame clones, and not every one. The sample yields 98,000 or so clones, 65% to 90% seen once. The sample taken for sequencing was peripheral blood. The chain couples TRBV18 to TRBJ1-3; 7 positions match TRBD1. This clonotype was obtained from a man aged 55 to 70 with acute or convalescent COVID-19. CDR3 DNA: TGTGCCAGCTCACTAACTTACAGGGGATCTGGAAACACCATATATTTT. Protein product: CASSLTYRGSGNTIYF.